The entry below describes one T cell receptor (beta chain). This clonotype showed up many times. Its antigen is still unknown. There are no base qualities to consult, and no much larger clone falls within one base. Here V drops 1 base and J drops 3 bases, and the junction holds 3 bases not matched to any gene. Inclusive of the bounding cysteine and phenylalanine, the CDR3 is 14 residues long. This entry keeps only the CDR3 DNA: 42 bases, framed from base 1. Sequences SGHTA (CDR1) and FQGNSA (CDR2) are obtained from the germline V gene. The sample comes from a study of patients and donors after allogeneic stem cell transplantation (dated by TCRdb to 2020 to 2022). The library was obtained by RT-PCR. TCRdb shows the sequencer as NextSeq 550. Clones were called with MiXCR by TCRdb after fastp trimmed the public reads at Q25, and only in-frame beta chains were retained. CDR3 protein sequences are deduplicated, and each keeps its most common genes and DNA. In this sample the table shows about 230,000 distinct CDR3 sequences, roughly 15% of which occur a single time. The ten largest account for around a tenth of the sample.

The sequence came from a human donor who was either an allogeneic HSCT recipient or a stem cell or donor lymphocyte infusion donor (not recorded which). It is not recorded whose cells these are; they may come from a transplant donor. This sequence uses TRBV7-2 and TRBJ2-7; 7 bases in the middle match TRBD2. Sequenced sample: blood, either unsorted or a sorted T cell fraction (not recorded which). The nucleotide sequence is given as TGTGCCAGCAGCTTAGTCGGGGGGATCTACGAGCAGTACTTC. This translates into CASSLVGGIYEQYF.